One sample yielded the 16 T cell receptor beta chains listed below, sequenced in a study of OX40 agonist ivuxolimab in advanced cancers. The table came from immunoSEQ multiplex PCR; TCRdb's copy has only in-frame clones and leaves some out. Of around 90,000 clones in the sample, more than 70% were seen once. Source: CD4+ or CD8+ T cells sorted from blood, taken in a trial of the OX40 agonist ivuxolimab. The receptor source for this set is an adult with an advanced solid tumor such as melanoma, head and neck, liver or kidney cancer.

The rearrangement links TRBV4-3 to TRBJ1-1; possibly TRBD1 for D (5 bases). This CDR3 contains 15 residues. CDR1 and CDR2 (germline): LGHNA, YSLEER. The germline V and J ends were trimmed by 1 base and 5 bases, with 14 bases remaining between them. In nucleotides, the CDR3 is TGCGCCAGCAGCCAAGCCCTCACGGGGGGTACTGAAGCTTTCTTT. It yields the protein CASSQALTGGTEAFF.

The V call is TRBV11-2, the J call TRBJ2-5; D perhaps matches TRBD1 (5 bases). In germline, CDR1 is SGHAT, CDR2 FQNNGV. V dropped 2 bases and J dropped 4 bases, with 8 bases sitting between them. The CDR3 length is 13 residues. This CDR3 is CASSLLGVETQYF. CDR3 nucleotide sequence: TGTGCCAGCAGCTTATTAGGGGTAGAGACCCAGTACTTC.

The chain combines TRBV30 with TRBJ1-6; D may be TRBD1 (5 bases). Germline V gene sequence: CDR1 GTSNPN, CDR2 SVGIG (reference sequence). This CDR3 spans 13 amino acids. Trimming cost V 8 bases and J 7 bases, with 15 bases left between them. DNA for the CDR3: TGTGCCGCCTCCTGGGGGGACAATTCACCCCTCCACTTT. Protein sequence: CAASWGDNSPLHF.

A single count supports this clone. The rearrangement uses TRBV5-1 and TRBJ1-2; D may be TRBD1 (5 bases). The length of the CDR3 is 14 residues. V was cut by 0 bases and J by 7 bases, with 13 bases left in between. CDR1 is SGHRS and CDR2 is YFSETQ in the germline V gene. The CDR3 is CASSLEGTACGYTF. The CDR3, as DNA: TGCGCCAGCAGCTTGGAGGGGACGGCCTGTGGCTACACCTTC.

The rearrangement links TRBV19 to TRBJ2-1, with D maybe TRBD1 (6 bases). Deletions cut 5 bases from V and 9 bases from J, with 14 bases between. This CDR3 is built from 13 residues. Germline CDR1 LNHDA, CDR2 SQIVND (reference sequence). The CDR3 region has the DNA TGTGCCAGTAGTCAAACTAGAGGGGGTGAGCAGTTCTTC. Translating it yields CASSQTRGGEQFF.

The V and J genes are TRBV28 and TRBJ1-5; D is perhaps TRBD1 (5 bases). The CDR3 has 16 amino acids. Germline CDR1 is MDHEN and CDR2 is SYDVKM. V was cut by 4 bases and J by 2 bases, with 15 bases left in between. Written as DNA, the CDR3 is TGTGCCAGCAGTTCCCGACTGAGAGGGGGCAATCAGCCCCAGCATTTT. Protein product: CASSSRLRGGNQPQHF.

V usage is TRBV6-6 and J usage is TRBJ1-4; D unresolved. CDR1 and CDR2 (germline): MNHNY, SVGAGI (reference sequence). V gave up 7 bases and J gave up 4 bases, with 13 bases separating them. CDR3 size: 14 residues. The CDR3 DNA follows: TGTGCCAGCACAAAGGACGGTTATAATGAAAAACTGTTTTTT. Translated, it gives CASTKDGYNEKLFF.

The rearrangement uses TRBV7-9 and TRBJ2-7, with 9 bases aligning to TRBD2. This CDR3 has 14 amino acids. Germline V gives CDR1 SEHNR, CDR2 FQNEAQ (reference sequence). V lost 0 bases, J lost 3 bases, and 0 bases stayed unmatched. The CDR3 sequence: CASSLASGGYEQYF. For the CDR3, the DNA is TGTGCCAGCAGCTTAGCTAGCGGGGGCTACGAGCAGTACTTC.

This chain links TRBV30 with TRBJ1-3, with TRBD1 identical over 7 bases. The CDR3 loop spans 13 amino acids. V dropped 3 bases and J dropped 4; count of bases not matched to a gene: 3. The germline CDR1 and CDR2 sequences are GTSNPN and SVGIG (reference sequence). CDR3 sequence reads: CAWRSGGGNTIYF. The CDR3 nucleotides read TGTGCCTGGAGGTCAGGGGGGGGAAACACCATATATTTT.

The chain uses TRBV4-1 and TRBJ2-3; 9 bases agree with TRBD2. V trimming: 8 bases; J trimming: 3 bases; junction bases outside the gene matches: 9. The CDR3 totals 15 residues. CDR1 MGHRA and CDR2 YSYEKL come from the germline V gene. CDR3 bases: TGCGCCAGCCGGCGCGGACTAGCGTATACAGATACGCAGTATTTT. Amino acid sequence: CASRRGLAYTDTQYF.

For the CDR3, the DNA is TGCGCCAGCAGCTTGGAGCCTAGTGGGGTTATGGATACGCAGTATTTT. This gives the protein CASSLEPSGVMDTQYF. The chain joins TRBV5-1 to TRBJ2-3; D not certain. Germline CDR1 and CDR2: SGHRS and YFSETQ. The CDR3 totals 16 residues. V gave up 0 bases and J gave up 6 bases, with 17 bases separating them.

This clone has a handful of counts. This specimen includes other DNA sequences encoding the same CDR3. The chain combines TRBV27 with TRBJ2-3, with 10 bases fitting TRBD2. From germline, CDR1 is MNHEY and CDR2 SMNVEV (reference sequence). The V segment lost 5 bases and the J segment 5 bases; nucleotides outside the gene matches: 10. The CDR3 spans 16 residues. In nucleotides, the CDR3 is TGTGCCAGCAGTCCTTTAGGGACTAGCGTGGGAGATACGCAGTATTTT. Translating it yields CASSPLGTSVGDTQYF.

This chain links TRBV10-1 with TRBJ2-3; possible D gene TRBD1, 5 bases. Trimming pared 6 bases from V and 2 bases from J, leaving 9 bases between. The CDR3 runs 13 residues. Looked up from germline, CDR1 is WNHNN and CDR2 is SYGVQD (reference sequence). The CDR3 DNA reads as TGCGCCAGCAGCGGACAAGTCACAGATACGCAGTATTTT. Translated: CASSGQVTDTQYF.

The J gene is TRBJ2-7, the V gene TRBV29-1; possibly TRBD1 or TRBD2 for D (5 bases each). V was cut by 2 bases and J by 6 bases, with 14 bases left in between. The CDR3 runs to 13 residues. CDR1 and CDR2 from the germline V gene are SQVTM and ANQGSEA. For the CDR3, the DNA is TGCAGCGTTGAAACCGGGACCGAAGGCGAGCAGTACTTC. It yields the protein CSVETGTEGEQYF.

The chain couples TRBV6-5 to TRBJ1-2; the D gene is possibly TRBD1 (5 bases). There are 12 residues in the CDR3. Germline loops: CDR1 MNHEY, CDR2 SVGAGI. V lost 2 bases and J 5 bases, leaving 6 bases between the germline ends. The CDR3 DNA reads TGTGCCAGCAGTTACGGACATTATGGCTACACCTTC. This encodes CASSYGHYGYTF.

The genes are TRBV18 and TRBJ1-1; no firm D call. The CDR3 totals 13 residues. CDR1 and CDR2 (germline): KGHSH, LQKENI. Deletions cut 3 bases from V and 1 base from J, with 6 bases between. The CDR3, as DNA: TGTGCCAGCTCACCTGGCGGGAACACTGAAGCTTTCTTT. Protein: CASSPGGNTEAFF.